Reported below is one T cell receptor beta chain. This specimen comes from a study of CD8+ T cells in alopecia areata. Germline V CDR1 and CDR2: SNHLY, FYNNEI. Deletions cut 9 bases from V and 5 bases from J, with 19 bases between. The CDR3 consists of 14 residues. RNA, once extracted, was reverse transcribed into cDNA for use as the sequencing template. Using immunoSEQ multiplex PCR, the repertoire was profiled, and TCRdb retains in-frame clones only, with some absent. The data hold over 200,000 clones, with 50% to 60% observed a single time. The J gene is TRBJ2-5, the V gene TRBV2; D may correspond to TRBD1 or TRBD2 (6 bases each). This receptor was taken from a human donor with alopecia areata. Sequencing was performed on CD4+ T cells sorted from blood, taken at week 0. CDR3 sequence reads: CASSKNGGHETQYF. The CDR3 DNA reads TGTGCCAGTTCTAAAAACGGGGGCCACGAGACCCAGTACTTC.